This T cell receptor (beta chain) was identified in a study of CD8 T cells in Susac syndrome. This CDR3 spans 18 amino acids. Germline CDR1 reads SEHNR; CDR2 reads FQNEAQ (reference sequence). The V segment lost 6 bases and the J segment 11 bases; nucleotides outside the gene matches: 25. Reverse transcription of 0.5 to 1 ug RNA was performed with random hexamers. Via MiXCR, TCRdb re-called the immunoSEQ multiplex PCR reads, giving one row per CDR3 protein. The table lists roughly 75,000 distinct CDR3 sequences, 93% of them singletons. The rearrangement links TRBV7-9 to TRBJ1-1, with 9 positions matching TRBD1. The receptor was derived from a human donor with Susac syndrome. The specimen sequenced was CD4+ T cells from PBMCs. CDR3 protein: CASSSNGTGSLGSVNAFF. The CDR3, as DNA: TGTGCCAGCAGTTCCAATGGGACAGGGAGCCTTGGGTCGGTGAACGCTTTCTTT.